This T cell receptor beta chain originates from a study of T cells in Graves' hyperthyroidism and ophthalmopathy. Whole-study results and caveats: Most thyroid clonotypes expanded above 0.001 appeared in blood too.

Amplified regions were TCR beta CDR3 sequences from RNA transcripts. The HTBI primer set drove a first-round RT-PCR of the TCR CDR3. TCRdb used MiXCR to reprocess the multiplex PCR reads, holding one entry per CDR3 protein. This sample has roughly 500,000 distinct CDR3 sequences, with 40% to 50% found just once. The CDR3 contains 12 residues. Germline loops: CDR1 SQVTM, CDR2 ANQGSEA. V lost 7 bases and J 8 bases, leaving 17 bases between the germline ends. The table lists this clonotype with many counts. Its antigen is unknown. The chain is built from TRBV29-1 and TRBJ1-2, with D maybe TRBD1 (6 bases). The material sequenced was peripheral blood or thyroid tissue (not recorded which). This TCR came from an adult woman with Graves' disease, either hyperthyroidism or ophthalmopathy (not recorded which). DNA of the CDR3: TGCAGCGGGGGGACGGAGGGGGGAGGCTACACCTTC. Its translation is CSGGTEGGGYTF.